One and the same sample provided the 13 T cell receptor beta chains below, sequenced in a study of beta chain features in type 1 diabetes. Expressed TCRB transcripts were sequenced because the isolated RNA had all been reverse transcribed beforehand. Assay used: immunoSEQ multiplex PCR; TCRdb lists only in-frame clones, some missing. Of roughly 250,000 clones detected, 9.6% appear once; the ten largest clones hold less than 0.035%. Sequencing input: naive CD4+ T cells from blood. The receptors stem from a woman under 30 in good health.

This clone has more than one count but fewer than ten. The chain recombines TRBV5-4 with TRBJ2-3; 9 bases agree with TRBD2. The germline gives CDR1 SGHNT, CDR2 YYREEE (reference sequence). The CDR3 length is 16 residues. Losses at the gene ends were 5 bases for V and 0 bases for J; bases not matched to a gene: 7. CDR3 sequence (DNA): TGTGCCAGCAGGTCAGGAACTAGCGGGAGCACAGATACGCAGTATTTT. This gives the protein CASRSGTSGSTDTQYF.

The V and J genes are TRBV20-1 and TRBJ2-5; no reliable D call. The CDR3 runs 10 residues. Germline V CDR1 and CDR2: DFQATT, SNEGSKA (reference sequence). Deletions cut 6 bases from V and 4 bases from J, with 6 bases between. The CDR3 here is CSARLETQYF. CDR3 bases: TGCAGTGCGAGGTTAGAGACCCAGTACTTC.

The chain joins TRBV4-2 to TRBJ1-5; D gene uncertain. The CDR3 loop spans 12 amino acids. V gave up 0 bases and J gave up 6 bases, with 3 bases separating them. Germline V gene lookup returns CDR1 LGHNA and CDR2 YNFKEQ. For the CDR3, the DNA is TGTGCCAGCAGCCAAGACAGTCAGCCCCAGCATTTT. Amino acids: CASSQDSQPQHF.

This clone was seen more than once but under ten times. The V and J genes are TRBV7-9 and TRBJ1-2; 8 bases match TRBD1. The CDR3 spans 15 residues. CDR1 and CDR2 from the germline V gene are SEHNR and FQNEAQ (reference sequence). The ends lost 2 bases at V and 6 bases at J; junction bases unmatched: 8. The CDR3 sequence: CASSLKVGTGDGYTF. In DNA, the CDR3 is TGTGCCAGCAGCTTAAAGGTTGGGACAGGCGATGGCTACACCTTC.

The chain carries TRBV29-1 and TRBJ1-5; 7 nucleotides match TRBD1. The CDR3 is 12 amino acids. Germline V gene data show CDR1 as SQVTM and CDR2 as ANQGSEA. J lost 2 bases, V lost 8 bases, and 3 bases had no gene match. Here the CDR3 DNA reads TGCAGCTTCGACAGGGGCAATCAGCCCCAGCATTTT. Its translation is CSFDRGNQPQHF. Filled out from reference TRBV29-1 and TRBJ1-5, the complete variable domain reads SAVISQKPSRDICQRGTSLTIQCQVDSQVTMMFWYRQQPGQSLTLIATANQGSEATYESGFVIDKFPISRPNLTFSTLTVSNMSPEDSSIYLCSFDRGNQPQHFGDGTRLSIL.

The chain carries TRBV11-2 and TRBJ1-1, with 9 bases lining up with TRBD1. CDR3 length: 13 residues. Germline trimming cut 5 bases from V and 8 bases from J; bases unmatched to any gene: 6. Germline V gene sequence: CDR1 SGHAT, CDR2 FQNNGV. CDR3 in amino acids: CASSLGGTGEAFF. The CDR3 DNA is TGTGCCAGCAGCCTAGGCGGGACAGGGGAAGCTTTCTTT.

This clone was seen more than once but under ten times. The CDR3 spells CASSRTGTMGNEQFF. CDR3 in DNA: TGTGCCAGCAGCAGGACAGGGACTATGGGGAATGAGCAGTTCTTC. This sequence joins TRBV7-3 and TRBJ2-1; weak D call: TRBD1 (8 bases). V lost 5 bases and J 7 bases, leaving 18 bases between the germline ends. Germline CDR1 SGHTA, CDR2 FQGTGA. The CDR3 is made up of 15 amino acids.

The chain has TRBV28 and TRBJ2-5, with TRBD2 matching over 9 bases. The J segment lost 5 bases and the V segment lost 6 bases, leaving 16 bases of the junction unmatched. The V gene's germline CDR1 is MDHEN and CDR2 SYDVKM. This CDR3 comprises 17 residues. CDR3 sequence reads: CASSPQVLAGVGETQYF. In nucleotides, the CDR3 is TGTGCCAGCAGCCCCCAGGTACTAGCGGGCGTCGGGGAGACCCAGTACTTC.

This clone has only a few counts. The rearrangement links TRBV7-9 to TRBJ1-4; TRBD1 agrees at 7 bases. The CDR3 loop spans 13 amino acids. The junction had 3 bases not matched to a gene; V was cut back by 5 bases and J by 6 bases. Germline values: CDR1 SEHNR, CDR2 FQNEAQ (reference sequence). CDR3 DNA: TGTGCCAGCAGCCTTGGACAGGATGAAAAACTGTTTTTT. Translating gives CASSLGQDEKLFF.

The chain recombines TRBV5-1 with TRBJ1-6, with a tentative D call TRBD1 (5 bases). CDR3 size: 15 residues. V was pared by 3 bases and J by 3 bases, with 10 bases between. Germline CDR1 SGHRS, CDR2 YFSETQ. For the CDR3, the DNA is TGCGCCAGCAGCTCCGGGGGGGACTATAATTCACCCCTCCACTTT. It encodes CASSSGGDYNSPLHF.

The chain links TRBV9 to TRBJ2-1, with a weak D call TRBD2 (5 bases). Trimming shortened V by 0 bases and J by 2 bases, and 9 bases separated the two germline ends. Germline CDR1 and CDR2: SGDLS and YYNGEE. The CDR3 sequence is 15 residues long. This CDR3 is CASSVAAEPYNEQFF. CDR3 nucleotides: TGTGCCAGCAGCGTAGCAGCGGAGCCCTACAATGAGCAGTTCTTC.

The chain employs TRBV19 and TRBJ2-1; D is possibly TRBD1 (5 bases). CDR3 size: 15 residues. V was pared by 7 bases and J by 1 base, with 14 bases between. Germline V gene sequence: CDR1 LNHDA, CDR2 SQIVND (reference sequence). The CDR3 DNA is TGTGCCAGTAACTACGCCCCAGGGTCCTACAATGAGCAGTTCTTC. Translation: CASNYAPGSYNEQFF.

CDR3 bases: TGTGCCATCAGTGACCGGACAGGGACGAACACTGAAGCTTTCTTT. The encoded protein is CAISDRTGTNTEAFF. The chain couples TRBV10-3 to TRBJ1-1, with 8 bases matching TRBD1. V trimming: 3 bases; J trimming: 1 base; junction bases outside the gene matches: 4. The CDR3 contains 15 residues. Germline V gives CDR1 ENHRY, CDR2 SYGVKD.